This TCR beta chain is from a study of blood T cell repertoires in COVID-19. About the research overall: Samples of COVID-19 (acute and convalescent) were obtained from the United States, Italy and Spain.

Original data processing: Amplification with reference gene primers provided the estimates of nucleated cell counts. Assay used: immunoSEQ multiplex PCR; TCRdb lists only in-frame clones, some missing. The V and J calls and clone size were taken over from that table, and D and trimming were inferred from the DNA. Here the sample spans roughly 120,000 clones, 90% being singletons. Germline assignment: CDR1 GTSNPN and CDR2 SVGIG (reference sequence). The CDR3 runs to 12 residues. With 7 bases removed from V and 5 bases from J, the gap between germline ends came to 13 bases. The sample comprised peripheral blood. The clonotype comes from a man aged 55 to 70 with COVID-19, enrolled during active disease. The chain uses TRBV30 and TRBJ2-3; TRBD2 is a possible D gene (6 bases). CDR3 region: CASLRELDTQYF. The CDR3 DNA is TGTGCCTCCCTACGGGAGTTAGATACGCAGTATTTT.